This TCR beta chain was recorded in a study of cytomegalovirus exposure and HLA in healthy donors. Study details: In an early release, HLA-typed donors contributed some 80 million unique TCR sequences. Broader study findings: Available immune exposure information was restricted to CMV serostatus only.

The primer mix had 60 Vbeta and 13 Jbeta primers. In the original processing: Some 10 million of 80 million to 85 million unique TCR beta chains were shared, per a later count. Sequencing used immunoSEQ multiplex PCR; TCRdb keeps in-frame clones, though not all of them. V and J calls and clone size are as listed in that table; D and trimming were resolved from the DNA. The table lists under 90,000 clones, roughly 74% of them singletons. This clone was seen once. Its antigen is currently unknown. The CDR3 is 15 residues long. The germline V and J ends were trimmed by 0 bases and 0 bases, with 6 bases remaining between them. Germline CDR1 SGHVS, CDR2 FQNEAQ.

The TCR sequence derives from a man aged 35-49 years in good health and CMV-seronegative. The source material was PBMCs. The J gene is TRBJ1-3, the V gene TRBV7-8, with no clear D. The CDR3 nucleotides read TGTGCCAGCAGCTTAGCGGTGAGCTCTGGAAACACCATATATTTT. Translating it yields CASSLAVSSGNTIYF.